The clone carrying this T cell receptor (beta chain) was detected many times. One entry per CDR3 protein results from TCRdb running MiXCR on the RT-PCR reads. The table lists more than 600,000 distinct CDR3 sequences, 14% of them singletons. The germline V gene encodes CDR1 LGHNA and CDR2 YSLEER. This CDR3 is 15 amino acids long. Trimming took off 1 base at V and 0 bases at J, with 10 bases between the two ends. This clonotype originated in a female donor in good health, serving as a healthy control. The sample consisted of memory CD4+ T cells from blood. The V gene is TRBV4-3, the J gene TRBJ2-7; D gene ambiguous. CDR3 protein: CASSQGSSRSYEQYF. The CDR3 DNA reads as TGCGCCAGCAGCCAAGGGTCCTCTCGCTCCTACGAGCAGTACTTC.